This note documents a single T cell receptor beta chain sequence. The antigen remains unidentified. Using immunoSEQ multiplex PCR, the repertoire was profiled, and TCRdb retains in-frame clones only, with some absent. Of about 130,000 clones listed, roughly 86% were seen once; the top ten hold about 12%. The entry originates in a study of T cell responses to AZD1222 COVID-19 vaccine. Study information: Both about-4-week and about-12-week second-dose recipients were combined. Overall study findings and caveats: The donor group comprised mostly white British people and more females; the analysis possibly underestimated clonal diversity. No repertoire was sampled before or during the peak T cell response, only after it. Baseline serostatus was positive in only six AZD1222 recipients.

The sample was peripheral blood, taken on day 0 of AZD1222 vaccination. This TCR was recovered from an adult in good health.

Here the CDR3 DNA reads TGCGCCAGCAGCTTGGCCGGAGCGTTTGAAGCTTTCTTT. Protein product: CASSLAGAFEAFF. V gene TRBV5-1 combines with J gene TRBJ1-1; D uncertain. The germline CDR1 and CDR2 sequences are SGHRS and YFSETQ. With 0 bases removed from V and 7 bases from J, the gap between germline ends came to 10 bases. The CDR3 totals 13 residues.